This T cell receptor (beta chain) was obtained from a study of blood T cell repertoires in COVID-19. Only in-frame clones appear in the TCRdb table, and some are missing; sequencing was by immunoSEQ multiplex PCR. The sample holds a few hundred thousand clones; 84% are singletons and the top ten take around 20%. This CDR3 has 14 amino acids. V was shortened by 6 bases and J by 5 bases, with 16 bases between the two germline ends. Germline CDR1 is SGHTA and CDR2 is FQGNSA. The J gene is TRBJ1-1, the V gene TRBV7-2, with D tentatively TRBD1 (5 bases). This clonotype originated in a man younger than 40 with active or convalescent COVID-19. The sequenced material came from peripheral blood. The CDR3 DNA reads as TGTGCCAGCAGACCTAATACAGGATTTACTGAAGCTTTCTTT. It is translated as CASRPNTGFTEAFF.